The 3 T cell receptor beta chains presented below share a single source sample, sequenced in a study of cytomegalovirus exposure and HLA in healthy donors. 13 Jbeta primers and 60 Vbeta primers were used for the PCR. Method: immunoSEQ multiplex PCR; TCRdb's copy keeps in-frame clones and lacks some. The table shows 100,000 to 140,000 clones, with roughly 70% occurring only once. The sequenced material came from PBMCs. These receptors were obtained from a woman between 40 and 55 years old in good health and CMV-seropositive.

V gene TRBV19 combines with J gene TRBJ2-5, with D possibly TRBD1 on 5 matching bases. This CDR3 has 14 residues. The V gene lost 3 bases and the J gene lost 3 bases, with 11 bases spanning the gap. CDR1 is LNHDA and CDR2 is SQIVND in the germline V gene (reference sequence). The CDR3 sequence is CASSIQAGKETQYF. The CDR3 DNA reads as TGTGCCAGTAGTATCCAGGCAGGGAAAGAGACCCAGTACTTC.

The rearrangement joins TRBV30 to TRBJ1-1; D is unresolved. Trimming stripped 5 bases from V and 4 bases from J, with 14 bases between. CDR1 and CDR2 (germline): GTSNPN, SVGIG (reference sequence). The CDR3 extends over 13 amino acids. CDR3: CAWGRERSTEAFF. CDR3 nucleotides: TGTGCCTGGGGCCGGGAACGTAGCACTGAAGCTTTCTTT.

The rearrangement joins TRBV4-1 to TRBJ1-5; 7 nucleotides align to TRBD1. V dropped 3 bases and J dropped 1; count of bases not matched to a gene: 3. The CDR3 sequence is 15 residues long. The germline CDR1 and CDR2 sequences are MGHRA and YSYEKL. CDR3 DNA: TGCGCCAGCAGCCAGACAGGGACAAGCAATCAGCCCCAGCATTTT. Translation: CASSQTGTSNQPQHF.